This T cell receptor beta chain originates from a study of tumour-infiltrating T cells in Burkitt lymphoma. At the level of the study: Overall and progression-free survival were predicted by productive clonality.

Clones were read by immunoSEQ multiplex PCR, and TCRdb kept only the in-frame ones, dropping some. This table holds more than 1,500 clones, less than 20% found once. Germline V lookup: CDR1 MGHRA, CDR2 YSYEKL. The ends were cut back, 8 bases at V and 3 bases at J, with 19 bases in the middle. The CDR3 length is 15 residues. Sequencing was performed on tumor tissue. The receptor comes from a human donor with diffuse large B-cell lymphoma. The chain joins TRBV4-1 to TRBJ1-1, with D tentatively TRBD1 (6 bases). The CDR3 region is CASHPAFRTDTEAFF. The CDR3 region has the DNA TGCGCCAGCCACCCCGCGTTTAGGACAGACACTGAAGCTTTCTTT.